A single TCR beta chain is shown here with its context. This record comes from a study of blood T cell repertoires in COVID-19. Study-level information: Both acute and convalescent COVID-19 samples were obtained from the United States, Italy and Spain. PBMCs, B-cell-depleted T cells, or T cells were the source of the cDNA or gDNA that made up the material.

Original data processing: It was from reference gene primer amplification that nucleated cell counts were estimated. Here immunoSEQ multiplex PCR was the method, and the copy in TCRdb shows in-frame clones only, minus some. That table gives V, J and clone size, and the DNA gave D and trimming. The table has 68,000 or so clones, roughly 80% seen once. Trimming removed 0 bases at V and 3 bases at J, with 17 bases between. Germline CDR1 reads LGHDT; CDR2 reads YNNKEL (reference sequence). The CDR3 length is 17 residues. The source material was peripheral blood. The rearrangement links TRBV3-1 (or the pseudogene TRBV3-2) to TRBJ2-5, with D perhaps TRBD1 (6 bases). The sequence derives from a human donor in a cohort sampled during active COVID-19. CDR3 protein: CASSQDSTGYGKETQYF. The CDR3, as DNA: TGTGCCAGCAGCCAAGATTCAACAGGGTACGGAAAAGAGACCCAGTACTTC.